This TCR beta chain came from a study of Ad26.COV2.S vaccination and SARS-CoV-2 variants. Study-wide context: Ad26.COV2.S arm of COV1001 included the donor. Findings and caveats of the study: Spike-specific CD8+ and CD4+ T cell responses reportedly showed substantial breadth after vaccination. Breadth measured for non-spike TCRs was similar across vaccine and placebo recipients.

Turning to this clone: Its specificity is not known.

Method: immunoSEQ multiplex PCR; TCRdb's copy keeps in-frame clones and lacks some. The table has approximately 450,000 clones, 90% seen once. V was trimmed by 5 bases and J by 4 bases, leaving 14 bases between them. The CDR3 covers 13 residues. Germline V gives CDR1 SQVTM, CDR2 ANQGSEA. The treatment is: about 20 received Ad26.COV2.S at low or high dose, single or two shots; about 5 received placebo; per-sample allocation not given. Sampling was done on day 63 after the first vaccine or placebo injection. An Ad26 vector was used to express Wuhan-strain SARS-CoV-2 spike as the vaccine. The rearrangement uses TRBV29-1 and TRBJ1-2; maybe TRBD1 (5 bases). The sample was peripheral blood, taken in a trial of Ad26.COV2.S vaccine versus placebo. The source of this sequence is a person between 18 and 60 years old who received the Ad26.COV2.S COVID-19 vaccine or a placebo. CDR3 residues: CSVQPGQSYGYTF. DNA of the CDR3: TGCAGCGTTCAGCCTGGACAAAGCTATGGCTACACCTTC.